Given below is one T cell receptor (beta chain) in context. Its antigen is unidentified. The sample belongs to a study of T-cell memory formation after mild COVID-19. Germline V gene lookup returns CDR1 SGDLS and CDR2 YYNGEE. This CDR3 contains 16 residues. Trimming removed 0 bases at V and 0 bases at J, with 11 bases between. Constant-segment primers were used for 5'RACE, and the resulting TCR alpha and TCR beta cDNA libraries carried sample barcodes and UMIs. TCRdb analysed the 5' RACE reads with MiXCR anew, one entry per CDR3 protein. The table records some 600,000 distinct CDR3 sequences, around 16% of them present only once. Study-wide results and caveats: The study detected some responding clones in pre-infection memory, suggesting cross-reactive memory joined. The SARS-CoV-2 specificity of second-wave clones reaching peak at day 37 remained unverified.

This rearrangement joins TRBV9 to TRBJ2-3, with D tentatively TRBD1 or TRBD2 (6 bases each). The sequencing sample was made of PBMCs or a T cell subset sorted from them (not recorded which). The TCR originated in an adult woman who had mild COVID-19 (a few samples of this study predate the infection). Cell type and time point are not known. The CDR3: CASSVAPGASTDTQYF. CDR3 DNA: TGTGCCAGCAGCGTAGCTCCGGGGGCGAGCACAGATACGCAGTATTTT.